In this sample, the clone carrying this T cell receptor beta chain turned up a few times. Its antigen is undetermined. The CDR3 length is 16 residues. The V gene's germline CDR1 is LGHDT and CDR2 YNNKEL (reference sequence). Between the trimmed V and J ends, which lost 0 bases and 0 bases, there was a span of 10 bases. These data come from a study of identical twins. Study results and caveats: Conclusions relied on cross-sectional statistical analysis, not following the same donors. Within beta out-of-frame sequences, the excess sharing observed between twins was weaker.

A universal primer site came from template switching; cDNA carried unique molecular identifiers. TCRdb recomputed calls from the 5' RACE reads with MiXCR, one row per CDR3 protein. The repertoire holds hundreds of thousands of distinct CDR3 sequences, roughly 7.2% seen once, with approximately 1.5% in the top ten. This sample was shared with a second study, whose subject was yellow fever vaccine responses in identical twins.

The rearrangement uses TRBV3-1 and TRBJ2-3; D unclear. The sequence came from a woman between 18 and 30 years old in good health. Input material: PBMCs. CDR3 loop: CASSQDHTVSTDTQYF. CDR3 in DNA: TGTGCCAGCAGCCAAGATCATACAGTGAGCACAGATACGCAGTATTTT.